Only a few counts were recorded for the clone carrying this T cell receptor (beta chain). Its antigen is currently unknown. The sample belongs to a study of T cell responses to AZD1222 COVID-19 vaccine. General study results and limits: Spike was spanned by vaccine-associated CD4 TCRs, which were dominant at 160-218 and 743-854.

This table comes from immunoSEQ multiplex PCR, and its TCRdb copy is limited to in-frame clones, with some not included. The sample carries about 78,000 clones, under 90% recorded once. Recipients boosted at about 4 weeks or about 12 weeks are pooled. The source was peripheral blood, collected 28 days after the second AZD1222 dose. The TCR comes from an adult who received the AZD1222 COVID-19 vaccine.

The CDR3 spells CASSSGGDGANVLTF. Here the CDR3 DNA reads TGTGCCAGCAGTTCAGGGGGAGATGGGGCCAACGTCCTGACTTTC. V gene TRBV28 combines with J gene TRBJ2-6; 7 nucleotides agree with TRBD1. J was trimmed by 3 bases and V by 4 bases; bases with no gene match: 3. CDR1 is MDHEN, CDR2 SYDVKM, per germline. CDR3 length: 15 residues.